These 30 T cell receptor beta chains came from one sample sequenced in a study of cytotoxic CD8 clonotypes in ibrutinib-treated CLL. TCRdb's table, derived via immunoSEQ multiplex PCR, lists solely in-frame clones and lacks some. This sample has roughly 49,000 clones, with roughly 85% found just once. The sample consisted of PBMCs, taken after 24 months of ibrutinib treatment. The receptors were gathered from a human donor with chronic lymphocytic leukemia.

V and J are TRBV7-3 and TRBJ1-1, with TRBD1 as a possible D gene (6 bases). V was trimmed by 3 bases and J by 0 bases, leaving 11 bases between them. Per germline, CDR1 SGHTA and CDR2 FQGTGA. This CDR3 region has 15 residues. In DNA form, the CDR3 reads TGTGCCAGCAGCTTCCAGGGGACCATGAACACTGAAGCTTTCTTT. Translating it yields CASSFQGTMNTEAFF. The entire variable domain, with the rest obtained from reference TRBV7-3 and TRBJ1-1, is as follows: GAGVSQTPSNKVTEKGKYVELRCDPISGHTALYWYRQSLGQGPEFLIYFQGTGAADDSGLPNDRFFAVRPEGSVSTLKIQRTERGDSAVYLCASSFQGTMNTEAFFGQGTRLTVV.

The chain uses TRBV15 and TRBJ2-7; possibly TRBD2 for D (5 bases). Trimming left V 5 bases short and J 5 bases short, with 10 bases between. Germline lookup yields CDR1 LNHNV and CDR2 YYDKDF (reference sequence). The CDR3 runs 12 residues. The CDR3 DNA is TGTGCCACCAGCCAAAGCGGCGACGAGCAGTACTTC. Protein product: CATSQSGDEQYF.

In nucleotides, the CDR3 is TGTGCCAGCAGCCCGTCTCCGGGAACGGGCGAGCAGTACTTC. Translating it yields CASSPSPGTGEQYF. The chain is built from TRBV7-2 and TRBJ2-7; D is possibly TRBD2 (5 bases). The germline V gene encodes CDR1 SGHTA and CDR2 FQGNSA. V lost 5 bases to trimming and J lost 6 bases, with 17 bases between them. This CDR3 has 14 residues. The variable domain in full, completed from reference TRBV7-2 and TRBJ2-7, reads GAGVSQSPSNKVTEKGKDVELRCDPISGHTALYWYRQSLGQGLEFLIYFQGNSAPDKSGLPSDRFSAERTGGSVSTLTIQRTQQEDSAVYLCASSPSPGTGEQYFGPGTRLTVT.

The CDR3 region has the DNA TGTGCCAGCAGCCACCCCGACAGGGTAAGCACAGATACGCAGTATTTT. Translated: CASSHPDRVSTDTQYF. This sequence joins TRBV5-4 and TRBJ2-3, with 7 positions matching TRBD1. After removal of 4 bases from V and 0 bases from J, the junction contained 8 bases not matched to a gene. CDR3 size: 16 residues. Germline CDR1 and CDR2: SGHNT and YYREEE (reference sequence).

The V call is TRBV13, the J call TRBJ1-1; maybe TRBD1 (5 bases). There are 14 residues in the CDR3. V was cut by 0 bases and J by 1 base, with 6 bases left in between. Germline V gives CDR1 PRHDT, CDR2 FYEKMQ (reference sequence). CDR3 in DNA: TGTGCCAGCAGCTTAGGCGGACAGAACACTGAAGCTTTCTTT. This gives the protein CASSLGGQNTEAFF.

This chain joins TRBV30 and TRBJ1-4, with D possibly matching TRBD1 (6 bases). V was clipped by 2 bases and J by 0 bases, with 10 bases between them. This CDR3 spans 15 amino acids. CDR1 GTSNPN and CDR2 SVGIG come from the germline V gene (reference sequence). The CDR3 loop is CAWSRGDTTNEKLFF. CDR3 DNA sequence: TGTGCCTGGAGTCGGGGGGACACAACTAATGAAAAACTGTTTTTT.

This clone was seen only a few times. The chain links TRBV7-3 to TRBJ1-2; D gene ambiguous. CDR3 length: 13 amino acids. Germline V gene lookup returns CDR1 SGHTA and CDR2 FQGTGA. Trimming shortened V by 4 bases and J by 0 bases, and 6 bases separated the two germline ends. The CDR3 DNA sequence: TGTGCCAGCAGCTCCGGACCTAACTATGGCTACACCTTC. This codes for CASSSGPNYGYTF.

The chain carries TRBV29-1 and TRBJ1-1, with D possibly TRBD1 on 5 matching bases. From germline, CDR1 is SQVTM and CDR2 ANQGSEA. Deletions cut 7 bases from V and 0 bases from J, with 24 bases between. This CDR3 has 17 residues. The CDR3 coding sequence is TGCAGCGGAACGGAAGACAGATTACCCTTTTTGAACACTGAAGCTTTCTTT. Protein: CSGTEDRLPFLNTEAFF. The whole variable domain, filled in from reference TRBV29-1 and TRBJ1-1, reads SAVISQKPSRDICQRGTSLTIQCQVDSQVTMMFWYRQQPGQSLTLIATANQGSEATYESGFVIDKFPISRPNLTFSTLTVSNMSPEDSSIYLCSGTEDRLPFLNTEAFFGQGTRLTVV.

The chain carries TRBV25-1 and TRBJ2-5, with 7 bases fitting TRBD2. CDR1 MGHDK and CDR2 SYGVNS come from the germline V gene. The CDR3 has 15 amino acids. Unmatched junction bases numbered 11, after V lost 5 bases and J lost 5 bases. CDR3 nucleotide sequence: TGTGCCAGCAGTCGCCCGGGGGGTAGGGAGGAGACCCAGTACTTC. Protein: CASSRPGGREETQYF.

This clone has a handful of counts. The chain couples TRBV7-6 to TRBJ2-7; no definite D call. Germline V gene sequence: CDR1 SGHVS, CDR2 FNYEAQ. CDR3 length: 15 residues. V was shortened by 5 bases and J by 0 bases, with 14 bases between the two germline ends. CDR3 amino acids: CASSLGPESSYEQYF. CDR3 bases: TGTGCCAGCAGCCTAGGGCCGGAAAGCTCCTACGAGCAGTACTTC.

The CDR3 region has the DNA TGCGCCAGCAGCTTGACGGGGGGAGAGACCCAGTACTTC. It codes for CASSLTGGETQYF. The gene calls are TRBV5-1 and TRBJ2-5; 7 bases are shared with TRBD2. Unmatched junction bases numbered 1, after V lost 1 base and J lost 4 bases. This CDR3 has 13 residues. Germline CDR1 reads SGHRS; CDR2 reads YFSETQ.

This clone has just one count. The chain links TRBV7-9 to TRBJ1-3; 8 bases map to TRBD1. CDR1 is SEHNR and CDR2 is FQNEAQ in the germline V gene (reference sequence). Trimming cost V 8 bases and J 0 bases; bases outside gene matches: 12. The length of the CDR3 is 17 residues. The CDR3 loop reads CASGRGQGASSGNTIYF. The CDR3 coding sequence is TGTGCCAGCGGTCGTGGGCAGGGGGCGAGCTCTGGAAACACCATATATTTT.

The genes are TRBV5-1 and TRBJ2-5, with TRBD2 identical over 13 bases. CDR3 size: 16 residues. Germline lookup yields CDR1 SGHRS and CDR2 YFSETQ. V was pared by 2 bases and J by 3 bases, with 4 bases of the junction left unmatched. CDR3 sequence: CASSFTSGRAEETQYF. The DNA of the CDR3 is TGCGCCAGCAGCTTTACTAGCGGGAGGGCCGAAGAGACCCAGTACTTC.

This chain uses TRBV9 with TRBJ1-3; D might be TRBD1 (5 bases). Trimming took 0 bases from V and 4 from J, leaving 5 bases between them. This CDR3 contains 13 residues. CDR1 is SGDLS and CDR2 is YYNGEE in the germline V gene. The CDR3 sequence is CASSVGTGNTIYF. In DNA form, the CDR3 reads TGTGCCAGCAGCGTAGGGACAGGAAACACCATATATTTT.

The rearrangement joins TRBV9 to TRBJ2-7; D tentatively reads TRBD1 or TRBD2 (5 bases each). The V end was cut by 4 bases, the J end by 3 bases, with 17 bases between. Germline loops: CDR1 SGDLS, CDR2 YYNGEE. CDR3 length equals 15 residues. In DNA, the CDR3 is TGTGCCAGCAGCCAAGCAGGGTCGGGAATCTACGAGCAGTACTTC. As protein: CASSQAGSGIYEQYF.

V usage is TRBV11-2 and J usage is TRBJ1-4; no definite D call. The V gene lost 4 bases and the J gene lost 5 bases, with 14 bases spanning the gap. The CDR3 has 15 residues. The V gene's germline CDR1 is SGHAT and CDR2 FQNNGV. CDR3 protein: CASSSARTENEKLFF. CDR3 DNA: TGTGCCAGCAGCTCAGCCCGGACGGAGAATGAAAAACTGTTTTTT. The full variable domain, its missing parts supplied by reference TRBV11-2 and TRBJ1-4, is EAGVAQSPRYKIIEKRQSVAFWCNPISGHATLYWYQQILGQGPKLLIQFQNNGVVDDSQLPKDRFSAERLKGVDSTLKIQPAKLEDSAVYLCASSSARTENEKLFFGSGTQLSVL.

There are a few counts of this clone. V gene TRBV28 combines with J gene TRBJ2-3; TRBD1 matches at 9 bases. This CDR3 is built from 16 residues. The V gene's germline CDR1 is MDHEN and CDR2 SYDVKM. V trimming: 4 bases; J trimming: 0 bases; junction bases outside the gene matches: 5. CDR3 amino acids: CASSSGQGPSTDTQYF. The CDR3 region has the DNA TGTGCCAGCAGTTCGGGACAGGGTCCGAGCACAGATACGCAGTATTTT.

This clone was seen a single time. The CDR3 bases are TGTGCCAGCAGCTTAGGGACTAGCCGCTACGAGCAGTACTTC. It is translated as CASSLGTSRYEQYF. The rearrangement links TRBV7-2 to TRBJ2-7; 8 nucleotides line up with TRBD2. This CDR3 comprises 14 residues. Germline assignment: CDR1 SGHTA and CDR2 FQGNSA. Trimming removed 1 base from V and 3 bases from J; junction bases left unmatched: 2.

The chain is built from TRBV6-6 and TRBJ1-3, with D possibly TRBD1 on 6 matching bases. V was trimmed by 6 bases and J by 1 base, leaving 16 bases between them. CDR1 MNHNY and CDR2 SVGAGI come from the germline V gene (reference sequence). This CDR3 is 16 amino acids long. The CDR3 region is CASSQARGASGNTIYF. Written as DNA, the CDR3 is TGTGCCAGCAGCCAGGCCAGGGGCGCGTCTGGAAACACCATATATTTT.

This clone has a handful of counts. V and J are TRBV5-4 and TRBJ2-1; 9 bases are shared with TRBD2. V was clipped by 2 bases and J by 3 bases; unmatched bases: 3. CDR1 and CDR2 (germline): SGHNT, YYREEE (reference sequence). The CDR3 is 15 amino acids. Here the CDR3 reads CASSLSTSGYNEQFF. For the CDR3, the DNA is TGTGCCAGCAGCTTATCGACTAGCGGCTACAATGAGCAGTTCTTC.

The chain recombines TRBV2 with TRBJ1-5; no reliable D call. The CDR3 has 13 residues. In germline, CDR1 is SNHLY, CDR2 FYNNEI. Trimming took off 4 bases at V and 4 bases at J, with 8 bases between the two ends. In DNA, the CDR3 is TGTGCCAGCAGTGGAGGGCAGAATCAGCCCCAGCATTTT. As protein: CASSGGQNQPQHF.

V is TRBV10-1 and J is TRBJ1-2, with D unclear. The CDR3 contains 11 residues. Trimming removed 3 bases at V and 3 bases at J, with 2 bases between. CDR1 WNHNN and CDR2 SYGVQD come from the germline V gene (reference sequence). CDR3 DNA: TGCGCCAGCAGTGATGACTATGGCTACACCTTC. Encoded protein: CASSDDYGYTF.

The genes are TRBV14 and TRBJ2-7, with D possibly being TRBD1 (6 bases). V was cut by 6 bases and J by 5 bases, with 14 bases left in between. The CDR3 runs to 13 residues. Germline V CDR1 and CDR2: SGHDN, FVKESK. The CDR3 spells CASRKQGVHEQYF. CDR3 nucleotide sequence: TGTGCCAGCAGGAAACAGGGAGTCCACGAGCAGTACTTC.

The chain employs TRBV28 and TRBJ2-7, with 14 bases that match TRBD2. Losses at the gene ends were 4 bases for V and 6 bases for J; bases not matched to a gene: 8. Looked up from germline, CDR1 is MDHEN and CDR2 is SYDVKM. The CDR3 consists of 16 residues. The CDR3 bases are TGTGCCAGCAGTTGGCGAGGGACTAGCGGGAGAGGCGAGCAGTACTTC. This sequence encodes CASSWRGTSGRGEQYF.

The CDR3 region is CASSEERNYGYTF. The CDR3 region has the DNA TGTGCCAGCAGTGAAGAGAGGAACTATGGCTACACCTTC. The chain is built from TRBV2 and TRBJ1-2; D remains unclear. Germline loops: CDR1 SNHLY, CDR2 FYNNEI. V dropped 1 base and J dropped 2 bases, with 5 bases sitting between them. There are 13 residues in the CDR3. The whole variable domain, remainder taken from reference TRBV2 and TRBJ1-2, is EPEVTQTPSHQVTQMGQEVILRCVPISNHLYFYWYRQILGQKVEFLVSFYNNEISEKSEIFDDQFSVERPDGSNFTLKIRSTKLEDSAMYFCASSEERNYGYTFGSGTRLTVV.

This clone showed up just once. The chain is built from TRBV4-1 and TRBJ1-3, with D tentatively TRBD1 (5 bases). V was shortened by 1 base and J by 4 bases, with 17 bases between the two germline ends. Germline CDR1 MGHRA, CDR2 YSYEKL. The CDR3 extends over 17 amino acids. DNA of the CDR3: TGCGCCAGCAGCCAAGGCGGGGCAGGGCTGGCCGGAAACACCATATATTTT. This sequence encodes CASSQGGAGLAGNTIYF.

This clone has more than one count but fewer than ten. The CDR3 is CASSLDWASGTVGELFF. The CDR3 nucleotides are TGTGCCAGCAGCTTAGATTGGGCTAGCGGGACGGTCGGGGAGCTGTTTTTT. The chain employs TRBV11-3 and TRBJ2-2, with TRBD2 matching over 9 bases. In germline, CDR1 is SGHNT, CDR2 YENEEA. CDR3 size: 17 residues. Trimming removed 0 bases from V and 7 bases from J; junction bases left unmatched: 9.

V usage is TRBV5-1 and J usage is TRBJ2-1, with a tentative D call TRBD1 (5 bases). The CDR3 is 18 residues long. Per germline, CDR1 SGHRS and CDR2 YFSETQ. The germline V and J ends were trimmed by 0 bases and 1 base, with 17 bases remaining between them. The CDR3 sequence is CASSLGPPGFRSYNEQFF. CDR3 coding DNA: TGCGCCAGCAGCTTGGGACCTCCAGGGTTCAGGTCCTACAATGAGCAGTTCTTC.

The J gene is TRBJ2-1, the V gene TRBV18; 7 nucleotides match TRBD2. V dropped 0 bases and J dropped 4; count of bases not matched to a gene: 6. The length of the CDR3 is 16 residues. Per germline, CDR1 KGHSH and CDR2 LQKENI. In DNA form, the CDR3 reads TGTGCCAGCTCACCACCTAACGGGAGGTCGTACAATGAGCAGTTCTTC. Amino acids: CASSPPNGRSYNEQFF.

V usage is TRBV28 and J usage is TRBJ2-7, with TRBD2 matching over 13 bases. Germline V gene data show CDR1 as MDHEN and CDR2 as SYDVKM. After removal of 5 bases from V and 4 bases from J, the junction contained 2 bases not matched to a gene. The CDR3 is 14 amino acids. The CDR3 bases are TGTGCCAGCAGTCTGACTAGCGGGAGGTACGAGCAGTACTTC. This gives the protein CASSLTSGRYEQYF.